These 18 T cell receptor beta chains were all obtained from the same sample, sequenced in a study of cytomegalovirus exposure and HLA in healthy donors. This PCR relied on a set of 60 Vbeta primers and 13 Jbeta primers. Some clones are missing from TCRdb's copy, which holds only in-frame ones; the method was immunoSEQ multiplex PCR. This table holds approximately 210,000 clones, 85% to 90% found once. Sequencing was done on a sample of PBMCs. The source of these receptors is a woman under 30 in good health and CMV-seronegative.

The chain carries TRBV5-8 and TRBJ1-5, with 9 bases aligning to TRBD1. The germline CDR1 and CDR2 sequences are SGHTS and YDEGEE. The CDR3 runs 16 residues. Trimming cost V 0 bases and J 3 bases; bases outside gene matches: 4. The CDR3 DNA reads as TGTGCCAGCAGCTTGGGACAGGGGGGCGTCAATCAGCCCCAGCATTTT. Its protein is CASSLGQGGVNQPQHF. The variable domain in full, completed from reference TRBV5-8 and TRBJ1-5, reads EAGVTQSPTHLIKTRGQQATLRCSPISGHTSVYWYQQALGLGLQFLLWYDEGEERNRGNFPPRFSGRQFPNYSSELNVNALELEDSALYLCASSLGQGGVNQPQHFGDGTRLSIL.

With respect to this clone: Its ends do not fully match the called genes, so a read error is possible. The chain joins TRBV7-8 to TRBJ1-4; D unclear. The CDR3 has 12 amino acids. The V gene's germline CDR1 is SGHVS and CDR2 FQNEAQ. In DNA, the CDR3 is TGTGCCAGCAGCTTAGTTGCAGGCCAACTGCTTTTT. Amino acids: CASSLVAGQLLF.

The V and J genes are TRBV6-5 and TRBJ1-2; D gene uncertain. From germline, CDR1 is MNHEY and CDR2 SVGAGI. V dropped 2 bases and J dropped 0 bases, with 4 bases sitting between them. This CDR3 spans 13 amino acids. For the CDR3, the DNA is TGTGCCAGCAGTTACCGAGCTAACTATGGCTACACCTTC. Translation gives CASSYRANYGYTF.

The genes are TRBV4-1 and TRBJ2-5; 8 nucleotides agree with TRBD2. CDR1 and CDR2 (germline): MGHRA, YSYEKL. Trimming removed 0 bases from V and 5 bases from J; junction bases left unmatched: 8. The CDR3 loop spans 16 amino acids. The CDR3 DNA sequence: TGCGCCAGCAGCCAAGATCGGGAGGGCCCTACGGAGACCCAGTACTTC. Amino acids: CASSQDREGPTETQYF.

This rearrangement joins TRBV19 to TRBJ2-1; D is perhaps TRBD2 (6 bases). The germline V gene encodes CDR1 LNHDA and CDR2 SQIVND (reference sequence). V lost 8 bases, J lost 7 bases, and 15 bases lay in between. This CDR3 contains 13 residues. The CDR3 spells CASRFGRMNEQFF. CDR3 DNA: TGTGCCAGTCGCTTTGGGAGGATGAATGAGCAGTTCTTC.

This clone showed up just once. This chain joins TRBV7-8 and TRBJ2-3, with 7 nucleotides matching TRBD1. Germline lookup yields CDR1 SGHVS and CDR2 FQNEAQ. The CDR3 is made up of 15 amino acids. The V gene end was trimmed by 2 bases and the J gene end by 1 base; junction bases not matched to a gene: 3. The CDR3 is CASSLIGQGTDTQYF. CDR3 nucleotides: TGTGCCAGCAGCTTAATCGGACAGGGCACAGATACGCAGTATTTT.

This clone has a handful of counts. V gene TRBV30 combines with J gene TRBJ1-5; D is undetermined. The CDR3 length is 13 residues. V lost 2 bases, J lost 5 bases, and 10 bases lay in between. The germline CDR1 and CDR2 sequences are GTSNPN and SVGIG (reference sequence). Written as DNA, the CDR3 is TGTGCCTGGAGTTTAAGCAAGTATCAGCCCCAGCATTTT. The encoded protein is CAWSLSKYQPQHF.

The rearrangement joins TRBV6-6 to TRBJ2-1; 8 bases map to TRBD1. CDR1 is MNHNY and CDR2 is SVGAGI in the germline V gene (reference sequence). Losses at the gene ends were 6 bases for V and 1 base for J; bases not matched to a gene: 5. The CDR3 is 15 residues long. Here the CDR3 reads CASRNGQGSYNEQFF. CDR3 sequence (DNA): TGTGCCAGCAGAAACGGACAGGGATCCTACAATGAGCAGTTCTTC.

A word on this clone: The sample has other DNA sequences that encode this CDR3 too. V and J are TRBV4-3 and TRBJ2-7; 10 bases are a match to TRBD2. CDR1 LGHNA and CDR2 YSLEER come from the germline V gene. Trimming removed 3 bases from V and 3 bases from J; junction bases left unmatched: 8. The length of the CDR3 is 16 residues. DNA of the CDR3: TGCGCCAGCAGCCACCAAAGCGGGAGGGGACGCTACGAGCAGTACTTC. Its protein product is CASSHQSGRGRYEQYF.

The V and J genes are TRBV18 and TRBJ2-2, with 8 bases aligning to TRBD1. CDR3 length equals 15 residues. V dropped 6 bases and J dropped 2; count of bases not matched to a gene: 5. Germline CDR1 and CDR2: KGHSH and LQKENI. The CDR3 loop is CASSGQGINTGELFF. In DNA, the CDR3 is TGTGCCAGCTCTGGACAGGGCATCAACACCGGGGAGCTGTTTTTT. Filled out from reference TRBV18 and TRBJ2-2, the complete variable domain reads NAGVMQNPRHLVRRRGQEARLRCSPMKGHSHVYWYRQLPEEGLKFMVYLQKENIIDESGMPKERFSAEFPKEGPSILRIQQVVRGDSAAYFCASSGQGINTGELFFGEGSRLTVL.

V gene TRBV7-2 combines with J gene TRBJ1-1; a weak D match, TRBD1 (5 bases). The germline CDR1 and CDR2 sequences are SGHTA and FQGNSA. This CDR3 is 15 amino acids long. The ends were cut back, 4 bases at V and 6 bases at J, with 18 bases in the middle. DNA of the CDR3: TGTGCCAGCAGCTCCAATGGGGGGGGTCGGGCTGAAGCTTTCTTT. Protein: CASSSNGGGRAEAFF.

CDR3 sequence: CASSSPGTYTDTQYF. The CDR3 bases are TGTGCCAGCAGTTCTCCCGGGACTTACACAGATACGCAGTATTTT. The rearrangement links TRBV28 to TRBJ2-3; possibly TRBD2 for D (6 bases). V was trimmed by 4 bases and J by 2 bases, leaving 13 bases between them. In germline, CDR1 is MDHEN, CDR2 SYDVKM. This CDR3 has 15 amino acids.

The chain uses TRBV6-5 and TRBJ1-3; no clear D gene. CDR3 length: 14 residues. V was cut by 8 bases and J by 1 base, with 12 bases left in between. Germline V CDR1 and CDR2: MNHEY, SVGAGI. For the CDR3, the DNA is TGTGCCAGCTCAGAGGTATGGTCTGGAAACACCATATATTTT. Protein product: CASSEVWSGNTIYF.

The genes are TRBV7-9 and TRBJ2-5, with a tentative D call TRBD1 (5 bases). V lost 4 bases and J 1 base, leaving 7 bases between the germline ends. This CDR3 is 13 amino acids long. Germline CDR1 SEHNR, CDR2 FQNEAQ (reference sequence). CDR3 residues: CASSYGAQETQYF. CDR3 nucleotide sequence: TGTGCCAGCAGCTATGGGGCCCAAGAGACCCAGTACTTC.

The chain recombines TRBV5-1 with TRBJ2-5; D gene uncertain. CDR3 length: 12 residues. V was shortened by 0 bases and J by 4 bases, with 4 bases between the two germline ends. Germline V gene lookup returns CDR1 SGHRS and CDR2 YFSETQ. CDR3 DNA: TGCGCCAGCAGCTTGGAGCCAGAGACCCAGTACTTC. It codes for CASSLEPETQYF. Full variable domain (outside the CDR3, taken from reference TRBV5-1 and TRBJ2-5): KAGVTQTPRYLIKTRGQQVTLSCSPISGHRSVSWYQQTPGQGLQFLFEYFSETQRNKGNFPGRFSGRQFSNSRSEMNVSTLELGDSALYLCASSLEPETQYFGPGTRLLVL.

A single count supports this clone. The chain is built from TRBV5-1 and TRBJ2-3; 7 bases align to TRBD2. Losses at the gene ends were 3 bases for V and 0 bases for J; bases not matched to a gene: 4. The CDR3 has 15 amino acids. Germline lookup yields CDR1 SGHRS and CDR2 YFSETQ. In nucleotides, the CDR3 is TGCGCCAGCAGCTGGGGGGGTACTAGCACAGATACGCAGTATTTT. Amino acid sequence: CASSWGGTSTDTQYF.

The chain joins TRBV19 to TRBJ2-7; TRBD2 matches 7 bases. V lost 4 bases and J lost 2; bases outside the gene matches: 8. The CDR3 contains 15 residues. Looked up from germline, CDR1 is LNHDA and CDR2 is SQIVND (reference sequence). The CDR3 DNA sequence: TGTGCCAGTAGTACTTCCCCTCGGGGGGCCTACGAGCAGTACTTC. The encoded protein is CASSTSPRGAYEQYF. The variable domain in full, with the rest retrieved from reference TRBV19 and TRBJ2-7, is DGGITQSPKYLFRKEGQNVTLSCEQNLNHDAMYWYRQDPGQGLRLIYYSQIVNDFQKGDIAEGYSVSREKKESFPLTVTSAQKNPTAFYLCASSTSPRGAYEQYFGPGTRLTVT.

The genes are TRBV2 and TRBJ2-7; 7 bases are shared with TRBD2. The CDR3 consists of 14 residues. Germline loops: CDR1 SNHLY, CDR2 FYNNEI. V gave up 7 bases and J gave up 3 bases; unmatched junction bases: 9. CDR3 sequence (DNA): TGTGCCAGCACCCTTGGGCGGGGGAGCTACGAGCAGTACTTC. Translating it yields CASTLGRGSYEQYF.